A single sample is the source of the 21 T cell receptor beta chains below, sequenced in a study of Ad26.COV2.S vaccination and SARS-CoV-2 variants. Treatment in this sample: roughly 19 received Ad26.COV2.S at low or high dose, single or two shots; a few received placebo; per-sample allocation not given. Sampling was performed 63 days after the first vaccine or placebo injection. Produced via immunoSEQ multiplex PCR; TCRdb's table is partial and in-frame only. The sample includes about 480,000 clones, 70% to 90% of them seen just once. This sample comprised peripheral blood, obtained in a trial of Ad26.COV2.S vaccine versus placebo. The receptors shown here come from a person aged 18-60 years who received the Ad26.COV2.S COVID-19 vaccine or a placebo.

The rearrangement uses TRBV5-1 and TRBJ2-1; D possibly corresponds to TRBD2 (6 bases). V was cut by 4 bases and J by 0 bases, with 14 bases left in between. The length of the CDR3 is 16 residues. Germline loops: CDR1 SGHRS, CDR2 YFSETQ. The CDR3 here is CASSPGLPSSYNEQFF. CDR3 DNA sequence: TGCGCCAGCAGCCCGGGACTCCCGAGCTCCTACAATGAGCAGTTCTTC.

The chain links TRBV27 to TRBJ2-6, with a tentative D call TRBD2 (6 bases). With 2 bases removed from V and 7 bases from J, the gap between germline ends came to 12 bases. Germline loops: CDR1 MNHEY, CDR2 SMNVEV (reference sequence). This CDR3 has 15 residues. CDR3 sequence reads: CASSLSGGVANVLTF. Here the CDR3 DNA reads TGTGCCAGCAGTTTAAGCGGAGGGGTAGCCAACGTCCTGACTTTC.

This chain connects TRBV27 to TRBJ2-7; possibly TRBD2 for D (5 bases). The V gene's germline CDR1 is MNHEY and CDR2 SMNVEV (reference sequence). Trimming left V 8 bases short and J 2 bases short, with 7 bases between. CDR3 length equals 11 residues. The CDR3 DNA follows: TGTGCCAGCGGACTTACCTACGAGCAGTACTTC. Translating gives CASGLTYEQYF.

The CDR3 region has the DNA TGTGCCAGCAGCTTAAAGGGGACCCCCACATCGAGGTCCTACAATGAGCAGTTCTTC. As protein: CASSLKGTPTSRSYNEQFF. The rearrangement uses TRBV7-8 and TRBJ2-1; either TRBD1 or TRBD2 may fit D (5 bases each). V was shortened by 2 bases and J by 1 base, with 21 bases between the two germline ends. Germline loops: CDR1 SGHVS, CDR2 FQNEAQ. The CDR3 loop spans 19 amino acids.

The rearrangement joins TRBV7-9 to TRBJ2-7, with TRBD1 as a possible D gene (6 bases). This CDR3 is 14 amino acids long. V shed 0 bases and J shed 6 bases, with 12 bases lying between them. The V gene's germline CDR1 is SEHNR and CDR2 FQNEAQ (reference sequence). CDR3 amino acids: CASSLAGQWVEQYF. The CDR3 DNA is TGTGCCAGCAGCTTAGCGGGACAATGGGTCGAGCAGTACTTC.

The chain links TRBV6-4 to TRBJ2-2; 12 bases agree with TRBD2. V lost 2 bases to trimming and J lost 5 bases; unmatched junction nucleotides: 3. The V gene's germline CDR1 is MRHNA and CDR2 SNTAGT. CDR3 length: 16 residues. CDR3 DNA sequence: TGTGCCAGCAGTGACGGACTAGCGGGACGGACCGGGGAGCTGTTTTTT. Protein: CASSDGLAGRTGELFF.

V gene TRBV9 combines with J gene TRBJ2-7, with 9 positions matching TRBD1. The CDR3 is made up of 14 amino acids. J gave up 4 bases and V 3 bases, and 5 bases lay outside the gene matches. In germline, CDR1 is SGDLS, CDR2 YYNGEE. The CDR3 sequence: CASSEGTGRYEQYF. DNA for the CDR3: TGTGCCAGCAGCGAGGGGACAGGGAGGTACGAGCAGTACTTC.

This clone was found many times. The chain has TRBV5-4 and TRBJ2-2, with 10 bases aligning to TRBD2. The germline V gene has CDR1 SGHNT and CDR2 YYREEE (reference sequence). Unmatched junction bases numbered 5, after V lost 0 bases and J lost 3 bases. This CDR3 region has 17 residues. The DNA of the CDR3 is TGTGCCAGCAGCTTGGGTTCTAGCGGGAGCTACACCGGGGAGCTGTTTTTT. Amino acid sequence: CASSLGSSGSYTGELFF.

The V and J genes are TRBV6-5 and TRBJ2-7; tentatively, D is TRBD2 (5 bases). The V end lost 4 bases, the J end lost 5 bases, and 12 bases lay between the germline ends. The germline gives CDR1 MNHEY, CDR2 SVGAGI. This CDR3 has 13 amino acids. CDR3 DNA: TGTGCCAGCAGTTCCCGGAGGTTGGACGAGCAGTACTTC. Protein product: CASSSRRLDEQYF.

This clone was seen repeatedly, ten times or more. This chain links TRBV7-9 with TRBJ2-3, with D possibly called TRBD1 or TRBD2 (5 bases each). This CDR3 region has 12 residues. The V gene's germline CDR1 is SEHNR and CDR2 FQNEAQ (reference sequence). Trimming left V 5 bases short and J 14 bases short, with 17 bases between. CDR3 amino acids: CASSQMVPGLYF. Written as DNA, the CDR3 is TGTGCCAGCAGCCAGATGGTACCGGGGCTGTATTTT.

The gene calls are TRBV30 and TRBJ2-1, with D possibly matching TRBD1 (5 bases). Germline assignment: CDR1 GTSNPN and CDR2 SVGIG (reference sequence). Trimming shortened V by 0 bases and J by 4 bases, and 10 bases separated the two germline ends. The CDR3 has 14 residues. Here the CDR3 reads CAWSVTGRYNEQFF. CDR3 DNA sequence: TGTGCCTGGAGTGTAACAGGTCGGTACAATGAGCAGTTCTTC.

This sequence joins TRBV12-3 or TRBV12-4 and TRBJ1-1; D gene ambiguous. Trimming pared 3 bases from V and 1 base from J, leaving 6 bases between. The CDR3 loop spans 13 amino acids. Here the CDR3 DNA reads TGTGCCAGCAGTTTGGACGGGAACACTGAAGCTTTCTTT. Its protein is CASSLDGNTEAFF.

The J gene is TRBJ2-2, the V gene TRBV20-1; 7 bases align to TRBD2. Looked up from germline, CDR1 is DFQATT and CDR2 is SNEGSKA (reference sequence). Trimming took 3 bases from V and 1 from J; bases not matched to a gene: 14. The CDR3 has 18 residues. The CDR3 coding sequence is TGCAGTGCTAGTCCTTTTGGGGACGGGGGGAAGAACACCGGGGAGCTGTTTTTT. It encodes CSASPFGDGGKNTGELFF.

The V call is TRBV27, the J call TRBJ1-1; tentative D call: TRBD1 (5 bases). The V end was cut by 6 bases, the J end by 0 bases, with 14 bases between. The CDR3 spans 15 residues. Germline V lookup: CDR1 MNHEY, CDR2 SMNVEV (reference sequence). The CDR3 loop reads CASRRGGLMNTEAFF. For the CDR3, the DNA is TGTGCCAGCAGGCGGGGGGGACTAATGAACACTGAAGCTTTCTTT.

This clone was recorded once. The chain employs TRBV28 and TRBJ1-1; 8 bases match TRBD1. Germline trimming cut 5 bases from V and 5 bases from J; bases unmatched to any gene: 4. Per germline, CDR1 MDHEN and CDR2 SYDVKM. CDR3 size: 13 residues. The CDR3 DNA follows: TGTGCCAGCAGTAACAGGGGGGGGACTGAAGCTTTCTTT. Its protein is CASSNRGGTEAFF.

The chain employs TRBV18 and TRBJ2-5, with D perhaps TRBD1 (6 bases). The length of the CDR3 is 13 residues. CDR1 is KGHSH, CDR2 LQKENI, per germline. Deletions cut 5 bases from V and 2 bases from J, with 9 bases between. CDR3 loop: CASSTGQQETQYF. As DNA, the CDR3 is TGTGCCAGCTCAACCGGACAGCAAGAGACCCAGTACTTC.

This chain uses TRBV6-5 with TRBJ2-7; D is possibly TRBD1 or TRBD2 (5 bases each). The CDR3 extends over 15 amino acids. Trimming shortened V by 5 bases and J by 2 bases, and 16 bases separated the two germline ends. CDR1 MNHEY and CDR2 SVGAGI come from the germline V gene. CDR3 nucleotides: TGTGCCAGCAGTAAGACCGGGGCAATACCCTACGAGCAGTACTTC. It encodes CASSKTGAIPYEQYF.

This chain joins TRBV7-8 and TRBJ2-3; D unresolved. The ends were cut back, 1 base at V and 4 bases at J, with 9 bases in the middle. Germline CDR1 SGHVS, CDR2 FQNEAQ. The CDR3 extends over 14 amino acids. This CDR3 is CASSLGIPADTQYF. CDR3 coding DNA: TGTGCCAGCAGCTTAGGCATACCAGCAGATACGCAGTATTTT.

This clone occurred many times. The chain has TRBV9 and TRBJ2-1, with TRBD2 identical over 9 bases. V was pared by 1 base and J by 5 bases, with 16 bases of the junction left unmatched. This CDR3 is 19 amino acids long. Germline V gene lookup returns CDR1 SGDLS and CDR2 YYNGEE. CDR3 sequence reads: CASSVRVGLAGRSDNEQFF. The CDR3 coding sequence is TGTGCCAGCAGCGTACGGGTCGGTCTAGCGGGACGTTCGGACAATGAGCAGTTCTTC.

The rearrangement uses TRBV21-1 and TRBJ2-1. TRBV21-1 constitutes a pseudogene. The CDR3 length is 19 residues. In DNA, the CDR3 is TGTGCCAGCAGCAACAATCCACTTACCCGGGACCCCCATCACAATGAGCAGTTCTTC. Its protein product is CASSNNPLTRDPHHNEQFF.

Comments on this clone: This same CDR3 is encoded by further DNA sequences in the sample. The rearrangement joins TRBV28 to TRBJ1-2; D is unclear. Germline CDR1 and CDR2: MDHEN and SYDVKM. V lost 5 bases, J lost 8 bases, and 12 bases lay in between. The CDR3 extends over 12 amino acids. CDR3 sequence (DNA): TGTGCCAGCAGTCCCCCAGGCAGGGGCTACACCTTC. This encodes CASSPPGRGYTF.